This T cell receptor (beta chain) was profiled in a study of monozygotic twins with cystic fibrosis. Across the whole study: Approximately 3.2 micrograms of fragmented DNA underwent around 15 PCR cycles for library preparation.

In regard to this clone: Its antigen is currently unknown.

Study-level results: Low clonality (median 0.0095) suggested a mostly naive repertoire. Unrelated CF individuals shared fewer identical clonotypes than monozygotic CF twins.

Germline V lookup: CDR1 SEHNR, CDR2 FQNEAQ (reference sequence). Trimming shortened V by 3 bases and J by 7 bases, and 15 bases separated the two germline ends. The CDR3 length is 14 residues. Produced via immunoSEQ multiplex PCR; TCRdb's table is partial and in-frame only. The profile shows around 34,000 clones, more than 85% of them singletons. This TCR derives from a girl aged 2 to 10 with cystic fibrosis. J is TRBJ1-2 and V is TRBV7-9, with no clear D. Sequenced material: blood. The CDR3 here is CASSFITDYSGYTF. The CDR3 nucleotides read TGTGCCAGCAGCTTTATAACAGACTACAGTGGCTACACCTTC.